The TCR beta chain described here comes from a study of cytomegalovirus exposure and HLA in healthy donors (dated by TCRdb to the late 2010s). As for the study more broadly: An earlier analysis of 587 of the donors reported more than 250 Gb of sequence data and 117 million unique TCR beta sequences from around 200 million T cells. An early release that covered several hundred HLA-typed donors contained approximately 300 gigabases of sequencing data and 85 million to 100 million unique TCR sequences. Of the roughly 400 genotyped donors, over 65% fell in the genetic ancestry cluster associated with self-reported Caucasian donors. The study aimed to test whether cataloging public T cell receptors could reveal signatures of past pathogen exposure. The study profiled the T cell repertoires of under 700 subjects by immunosequencing and related them to cytomegalovirus serostatus. Besides the first cohort of roughly 660 subjects, a separate validation cohort made up of about 120 different subjects was used. To predict cytomegalovirus infection status, the study brought together high-throughput TCR immunosequencing, statistical association of individual TCRs with disease status, and machine learning. To study patterns of TCR occurrence, a later analysis re-analyzed previously published TCR beta repertoires from several hundred donors and added high-resolution HLA genotyping. Rather than drawing on any new phenotypic data, the later analysis identified candidate immune exposures from TCR beta sequences and the way those sequences occurred across donors. In an earlier analysis of a few hundred of the donors, high-throughput TCR beta sequencing was used to judge whether each TCR beta V gene segment behaved as functional or pseudogenic. Donor age, sex, ethnicity and CMV serostatus were collected together with the repertoire data. A later genetic analysis took genome-wide SNP genotypes for about three fifths of the 666 donors and used that subset as a discovery cohort. Every repertoire in the discovery cohort had been generated on one and the same sequencing platform. HLA typing included class I and class II loci at four-digit resolution. Typing coverage differed by locus: A, B, C, DRB1 and DQB1 were typed in roughly 620-630 donors, DQA1 in about 500, DPA1 in some 570, and DPB1 in 450 to 480. A handful of DR-DQ haplotypes were handled as single units for association and clustering because linkage in the cohort was strong. Among some 400 genotyped donors of the cohort, an average of around 240,000 unique TCR beta nucleotide sequences were sequenced per donor, about a sixth of them non-productive.

Remarks on this clone: The antigen it binds to is not known. No base quality values were provided; no much bigger clone lies one nucleotide off.

Libraries were built with the immunoSEQ multiplex PCR assay. The multiplex PCR relied on a mix of 60 forward primers for TCR Vbeta segments and 13 reverse primers for TCR Jbeta segments. The CDR3 region of rearranged TCR beta genes was amplified from genomic DNA by a multiplex PCR assay. The amplified TCR beta libraries were sequenced on the Illumina HiSeq System as 87-base-pair reads. The published analysis was carried out like this. A later analysis counted about 76 million unique TCR beta chains across the 666 repertoires, and roughly 10 million of these chains were shared by at least two donors. A nearest-neighbor algorithm error-corrected the raw reads and collapsed the reads into unique sequences, merging closely related sequences to remove PCR and sequencing errors. CDR3 sequences were aligned to IMGT reference sequences to assign V, D and J gene segments. For a sequence to be retained, a match of at least six nucleotides was required to both a V gene segment and a J gene segment. Rearrangements were classified as productive when the CDR3 lacked stop codons and remained in frame with V and J, and all other rearrangements were classified as non-productive. Following IMGT convention, CDR3 was defined as the stretch from the second conserved V-encoded cysteine up to the conserved J-encoded phenylalanine. In an earlier analysis of more than 550 of the donors, sequences lacking an unambiguous match to a single V gene segment were excluded. In an earlier analysis of approximately 550 of the donors, V segments were called functional above 56.7% productive rearrangements and were called segregating when the between-donor standard deviation exceeded 5%. A statistical classification framework was developed to diagnose cytomegalovirus status using the catalog of TCR beta chain sequences. A later analysis assigned V and J genes by comparing TCR nucleotide sequences with IMGT/GENE-DB human TR gene sequences. The TCRdist pipeline was used in a later analysis to assign CDR3 sequences and most-parsimonious VDJ recombination scenarios. In a later analysis, every TCR beta chain was defined by the combination of its CDR3 amino acid sequence and its V-gene family, and reads without a unique V-gene family were dropped. In a later analysis, fewer than 650 highly shared, low-generation-probability nucleotide sequences were removed to address suspected cross-contamination and a sequencing artifact. For each public chain, a later analysis derived a clonal expansion index from normalized ranks of inferred template counts within each repertoire. In a later analysis, generation probabilities were computed with a VDJ recombination model fitted to out-of-frame rearrangements, and the resulting probabilities were checked against IGoR. Hypergeometric tests were used in a later analysis to score TCR-TCR, TCR-HLA and TCR-CMV co-occurrence, with a repertoire-size bias correction applied to the TCR pairs. To estimate false discovery rates, a later analysis permuted the HLA or CMV assignments 20 times. A later analysis grouped co-occurring TCRs with DBSCAN, adding TCRdist sequence similarity when clustering within HLA-allele-positive subsets. Co-occurrence clustering excluded repertoires with fewer than 30,000 or more than 120,000 public chains, plus five with anomalous nucleotide sharing. Sourced from immuneACCESS, this table was stored by TCRdb with only in-frame sequences that have V and J called. A share of the clones is absent; for the studies checked, an unresolved V gene accounts for under half, and the remainder has no known explanation. The V and J calls and the clone size are those of that table, but D and trimming were determined from the DNA. The sample table contains about 160,000 clones; only one count was recorded for roughly 73% of them. Of the sample, 1.5% to 2% falls within the top ten clones.

Sequences SGHAT (CDR1) and FQDESV (CDR2) are obtained from the germline V gene (reference sequence). Spanning cysteine to phenylalanine, the CDR3 consists of 15 amino acids. The entry retains the CDR3 DNA only, 45 bases that are in frame from base 1. Compared with germline, V lacks 5 bases and J lacks 2 bases; bases without a gene match: 8. The cohort was made up of 666 healthy bone marrow donors. At the time of sampling, every cohort member was nominally healthy, though immune exposures that went unrecorded were likely present. The donor was CMV seronegative and was included in the group of 352 seronegative cohort members. Each donor provided a peripheral blood sample, and peripheral blood mononuclear cells were used for TCR beta sequencing. The Qiagen DNeasy Blood Extraction Kit was used to extract genomic DNA from the blood cell samples. Here is what the overall study found, with its caveats: In a later analysis, several top co-occurrence clusters were reported to appear linked to parvovirus B19, influenza, CMV and Epstein-Barr virus. The only immune exposure information available for the cohort was CMV serostatus. Only TCR beta chains were sequenced in this cohort, and the absence of alpha or paired-chain data limited detectable features. In vitro tests confirmed that a few of the cytomegalovirus-associated TCR beta chains recognize cytomegalovirus antigens. When HLA alleles, especially DR and DQ, strongly co-occurred, attributing TCR associations to individual alleles was difficult. Most CMV-associated TCR beta chains appeared to be HLA-restricted in a later analysis, and the HLA associations seemed to be driven largely by CMV exposure. The study listed approximately 160 TCR beta chains as associated with cytomegalovirus. Sequencing depth was assumed to be roughly uniform across donors in the presence/absence analyses, though that assumption may not hold. Across donors, most TCR sequences were observed very rarely, whereas some public TCRs were present in many individuals. A later genetic analysis associated a missense DCLRE1C variant with V-gene and J-gene trimming of TCR beta chains, and an independent cohort replicated the association. Specific HLA alleles were associated with 18,000 or so TCR beta sequences at a false discovery rate of 0.05 in a later analysis. Some IMGT-functional V segments, including TRBV6-2 and TRBV6-3, could not be told apart with the 87-base-pair reads, so those segments were excluded. Because HLA typing was unavailable for some donors at each locus, only the typed subset was used in association tests. In a later analysis, the rate of TCR association differed among HLA loci, with DRB1 alleles having the most associated TCRs and HLA-C alleles having the fewest. A further reported finding was that TCR beta sequences accurately predicted the HLA-A and HLA-B alleles for most subjects in the first cohort. The classifier was reported to diagnose cytomegalovirus status with high specificity and sensitivity in both the original and validation cohorts. Linkage disequilibrium might explain the correlated functional status among segregating V segments, but an unknown experimental factor could not be excluded. It was suggested by the authors that the approach could potentially be generalized to other disease states and immunological phenotypes. Seventeen rarely observed V segments, including chromosome 9 orphons, were excluded from the earlier analysis of approximately 600 of the donors because counts were too low. A cluster of highly shared sequence variants was judged likely to represent a technical artifact of the sequencing pipeline. Compared with the approximately 700-donor mean, donors in an Asian-associated ancestry cluster had fewer N-insertions in productive TCRs, according to a later genetic analysis. In an earlier analysis of some 550 of the donors, most TCR beta V segments were observed in productive rearrangements about 87% or about 30% of the time, broadly matching IMGT annotations. In a later analysis, HLA-associated TCR beta chains showed more clonal expansion and lower generation probabilities than non-associated chains that were equally common.

The clonotype originates from a woman aged 18-30 years in good health and CMV-seronegative. The sequencing sample was made of PBMCs. The V and J genes are TRBV11-1 and TRBJ2-7; the junction holds 8 bases that match TRBD1. The CDR3 reads as follows: CASSLNQGAPYEQYF. The sequenced DNA is TGTGCCAGCAGCCTAAACCAGGGGGCACCCTACGAGCAGTACTTC. Extended through the reference TRBV11-1 and TRBJ2-7 proteins, this CDR3 yields the full variable domain: EAEVAQSPRYKITEKSQAVAFWCDPISGHATLYWYRQILGQGPELLVQFQDESVVDDSQLPKDRFSAERLKGVDSTLKIQPAELGDSAMYLCASSLNQGAPYEQYFGPGTRLTVT.